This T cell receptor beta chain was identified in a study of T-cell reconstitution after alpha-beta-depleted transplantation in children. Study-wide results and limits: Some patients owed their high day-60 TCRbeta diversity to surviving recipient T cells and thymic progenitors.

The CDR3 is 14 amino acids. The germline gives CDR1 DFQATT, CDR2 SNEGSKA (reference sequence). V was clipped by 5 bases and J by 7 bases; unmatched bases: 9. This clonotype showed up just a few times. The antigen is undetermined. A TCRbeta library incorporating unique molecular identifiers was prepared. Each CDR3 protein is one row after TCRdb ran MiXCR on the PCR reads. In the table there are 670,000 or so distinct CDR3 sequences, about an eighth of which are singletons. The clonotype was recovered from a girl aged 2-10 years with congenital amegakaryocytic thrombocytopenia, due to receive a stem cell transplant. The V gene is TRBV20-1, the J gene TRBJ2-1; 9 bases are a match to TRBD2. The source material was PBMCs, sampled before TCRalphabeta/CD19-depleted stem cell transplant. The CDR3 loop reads CSADKAGGPNEQFF. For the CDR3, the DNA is TGCAGTGCTGACAAAGCGGGAGGACCAAATGAGCAGTTCTTC.